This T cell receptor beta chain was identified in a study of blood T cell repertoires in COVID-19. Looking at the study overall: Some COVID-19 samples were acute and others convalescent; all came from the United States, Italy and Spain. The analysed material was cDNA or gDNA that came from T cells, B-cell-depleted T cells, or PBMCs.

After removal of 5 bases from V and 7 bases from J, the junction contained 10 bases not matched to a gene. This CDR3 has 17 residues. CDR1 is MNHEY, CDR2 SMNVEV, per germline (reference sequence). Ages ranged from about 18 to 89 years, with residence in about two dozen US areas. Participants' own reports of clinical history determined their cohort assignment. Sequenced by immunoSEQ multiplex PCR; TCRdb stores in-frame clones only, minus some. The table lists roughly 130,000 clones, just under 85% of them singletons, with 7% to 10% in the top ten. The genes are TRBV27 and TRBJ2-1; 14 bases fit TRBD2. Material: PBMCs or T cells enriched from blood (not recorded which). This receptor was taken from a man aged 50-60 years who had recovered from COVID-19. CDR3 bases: TGTGCCAGCAGTCTCCGACTAGCGGGGGGGCTAGGGAATGAGCAGTTCTTC. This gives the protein CASSLRLAGGLGNEQFF.